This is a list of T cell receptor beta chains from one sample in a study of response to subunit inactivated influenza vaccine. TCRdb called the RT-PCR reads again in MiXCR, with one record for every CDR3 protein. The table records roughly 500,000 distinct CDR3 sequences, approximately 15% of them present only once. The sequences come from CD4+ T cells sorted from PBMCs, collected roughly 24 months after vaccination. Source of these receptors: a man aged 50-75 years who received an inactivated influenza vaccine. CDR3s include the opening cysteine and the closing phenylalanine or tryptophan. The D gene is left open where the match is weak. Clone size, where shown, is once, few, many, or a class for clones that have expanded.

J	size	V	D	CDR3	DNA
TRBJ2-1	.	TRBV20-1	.	CSASPHNEQFF	TGCAGTGCCTCTCCACACAATGAGCAGTTCTTC
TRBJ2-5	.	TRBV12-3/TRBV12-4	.	CASSFTSGQETQYF	TGTGCCAGCAGTTTTACCTCCGGGCAAGAGACCCAGTACTTC
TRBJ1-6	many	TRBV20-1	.	CSARVPGHERYNSPLHF	TGCAGTGCTAGAGTCCCGGGACATGAGCGCTATAATTCACCCCTCCACTTT
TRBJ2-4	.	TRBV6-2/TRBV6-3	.	CASSYSVEEGSHIQYF	TGTGCCAGCAGTTACTCCGTGGAGGAGGGAAGTCACATTCAGTACTTC
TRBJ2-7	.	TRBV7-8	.	CASSWGQSYEQYF	TGTGCCAGCAGCTGGGGACAAAGCTACGAGCAGTACTTC
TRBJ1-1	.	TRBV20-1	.	CSAGGRGRGEAFF	TGCAGTGCAGGGGGACGGGGAAGGGGTGAAGCTTTCTTT
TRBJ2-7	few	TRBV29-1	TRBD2	CSVEGLAGNQYF	TGCAGCGTCGAAGGACTAGCGGGAAATCAGTACTTC
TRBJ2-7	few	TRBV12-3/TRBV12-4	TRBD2	CASKERGEQYF	TGTGCCAGCAAGGAGCGGGGAGAGCAGTACTTC
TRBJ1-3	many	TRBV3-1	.	CASSQGTGNTIYF	TGTGCCAGCAGTCAGGGTACTGGAAACACCATATATTTT
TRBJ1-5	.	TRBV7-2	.	CASSLVAGEGQPQHF	TGTGCCAGCAGCTTAGTCGCAGGGGAAGGGCAGCCCCAGCATTTT
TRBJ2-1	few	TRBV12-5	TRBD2	CASGLPAGEGEQFF	TGTGCTAGTGGTTTGCCAGCGGGAGAAGGTGAGCAGTTCTTC
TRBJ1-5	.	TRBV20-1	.	CSAEGRAFNQPQHF	TGCAGTGCTGAGGGACGGGCGTTCAATCAGCCCCAGCATTTT
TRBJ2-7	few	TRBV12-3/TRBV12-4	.	CASSLGRVAYEQYF	TGTGCCAGCAGTTTAGGCAGGGTGGCCTACGAGCAGTACTTC
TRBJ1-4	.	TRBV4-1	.	CASSQDWSGRNEKLFF	TGCGCCAGCAGCCAAGATTGGTCAGGGCGAAATGAAAAACTGTTTTTT
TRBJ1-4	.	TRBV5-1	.	CASSAGARTQGEKLFF	TGCGCCAGCAGCGCGGGGGCTCGGACCCAGGGGGAAAAACTGTTTTTT
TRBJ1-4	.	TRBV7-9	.	CASSFQTGLTNEKLFF	TGTGCCAGCAGCTTCCAAACAGGGCTCACTAATGAAAAACTGTTTTTT
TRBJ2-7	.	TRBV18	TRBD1	CASQPGTGSYEQYF	TGTGCCAGTCAGCCAGGGACAGGCTCCTACGAGCAGTACTTC
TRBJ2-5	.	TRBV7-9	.	CASSLTNPETQYF	TGTGCCAGCAGCTTGACAAACCCGGAGACCCAGTACTTC
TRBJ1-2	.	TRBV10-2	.	CASSDSGFYGYTF	TGCGCCAGCAGTGACTCAGGGTTCTATGGCTACACCTTC
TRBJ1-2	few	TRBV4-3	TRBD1	CASSVRTGNDYGYTF	TGCGCCAGCAGCGTACGGACAGGGAATGACTATGGCTACACCTTC
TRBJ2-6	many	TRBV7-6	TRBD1	CASSLTTGAPSGANVLTF	TGTGCCAGCAGCTTAACGACAGGGGCCCCATCTGGGGCCAACGTCCTGACTTTC
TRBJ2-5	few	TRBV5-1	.	CASSFSWEQTQYF	TGCGCCAGCAGCTTTAGTTGGGAGCAGACCCAGTACTTC
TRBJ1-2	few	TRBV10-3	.	CAISDVGNGYTF	TGTGCCATCAGTGACGTGGGAAATGGCTACACCTTC
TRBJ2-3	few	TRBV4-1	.	CASSPRVGSTDTQYF	TGCGCCAGCAGCCCACGCGTGGGTAGCACAGATACGCAGTATTTT
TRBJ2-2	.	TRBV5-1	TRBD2	CASSLAGGGNTGELFF	TGCGCCAGCAGCTTGGCCGGCGGGGGGAACACCGGGGAGCTGTTTTTT
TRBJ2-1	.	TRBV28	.	CASSGGGSGRNEQFF	TGTGCCAGCAGTGGTGGGGGTAGCGGCAGAAATGAGCAGTTCTTC
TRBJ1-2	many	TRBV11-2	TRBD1	CASSLATGGYGYTF	TGTGCCAGCAGCTTAGCGACAGGGGGCTATGGCTACACCTTC
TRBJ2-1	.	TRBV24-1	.	CATSDQLGSPSGNEQFF	TGTGCCACCAGTGACCAGCTAGGAAGCCCGAGTGGCAATGAGCAGTTCTTC
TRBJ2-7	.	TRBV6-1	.	CASTFGNEQYF	TGTGCCAGCACCTTCGGTAACGAGCAGTACTTC
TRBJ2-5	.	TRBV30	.	CAWSGRERTQYF	TGTGCCTGGAGTGGACGAGAGCGGACCCAGTACTTC
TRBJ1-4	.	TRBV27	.	CASRPRNTAEKLFF	TGTGCCAGCAGGCCACGAAATACGGCTGAAAAACTGTTTTTT
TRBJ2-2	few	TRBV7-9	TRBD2	CASRPSGRASGELFF	TGTGCCAGCAGACCTAGCGGGAGGGCCTCCGGGGAGCTGTTTTTT
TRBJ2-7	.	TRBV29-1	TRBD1	CSVAVDRGFSNEQYF	TGCAGCGTTGCGGTGGACAGGGGGTTTTCAAACGAGCAGTACTTC
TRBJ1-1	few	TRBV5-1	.	CASSLMNGMNTEAFF	TGCGCCAGCAGCTTGATGAACGGAATGAACACTGAAGCTTTCTTT
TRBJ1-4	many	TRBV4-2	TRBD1	CASSLGTGFEKLFF	TGTGCCAGCAGCCTCGGGACAGGGTTTGAAAAACTGTTTTTT
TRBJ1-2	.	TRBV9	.	CASSVNRGASGYTF	TGTGCCAGCAGCGTAAATCGGGGGGCGTCTGGCTACACCTTC
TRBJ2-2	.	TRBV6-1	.	CASSDRANTGELFF	TGTGCCAGCAGTGACCGTGCGAACACCGGGGAGCTGTTTTTT
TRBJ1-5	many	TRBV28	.	CASIATGGHSNQPQHF	TGTGCCAGCATCGCTACAGGCGGGCATAGCAATCAGCCCCAGCATTTT
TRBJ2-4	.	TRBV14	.	CASSHRRYGIQYF	TGTGCCAGCAGCCACAGACGGTATGGGATTCAGTACTTC
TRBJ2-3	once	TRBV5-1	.	CASSLRDAAEDTQYF	TGCGCCAGCAGCTTGCGGGACGCCGCAGAGGATACGCAGTATTTT
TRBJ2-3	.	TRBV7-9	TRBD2	CASSSKAGVDTQYF	TGTGCCAGCAGCTCCAAAGCGGGAGTCGATACGCAGTATTTT
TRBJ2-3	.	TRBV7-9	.	CASSLILNTQYF	TGTGCCAGCAGCTTAATTCTTAATACGCAGTATTTT
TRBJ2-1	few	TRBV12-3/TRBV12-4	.	CASSPLRDALNNEQFF	TGTGCCAGCAGTCCCTTACGGGACGCCTTAAACAATGAGCAGTTCTTC
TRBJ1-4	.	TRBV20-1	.	CSALAGVSNEKLFF	TGCAGTGCTCTTGCTGGGGTATCCAATGAAAAACTGTTTTTT
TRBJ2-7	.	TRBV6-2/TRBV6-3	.	CASSYNFYYEQYF	TGTGCCAGCAGTTATAACTTCTACTACGAGCAGTACTTC
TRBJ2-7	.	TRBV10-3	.	CAISESNGGPYEQYF	TGTGCCATCAGTGAGTCGAACGGCGGGCCATACGAGCAGTACTTC